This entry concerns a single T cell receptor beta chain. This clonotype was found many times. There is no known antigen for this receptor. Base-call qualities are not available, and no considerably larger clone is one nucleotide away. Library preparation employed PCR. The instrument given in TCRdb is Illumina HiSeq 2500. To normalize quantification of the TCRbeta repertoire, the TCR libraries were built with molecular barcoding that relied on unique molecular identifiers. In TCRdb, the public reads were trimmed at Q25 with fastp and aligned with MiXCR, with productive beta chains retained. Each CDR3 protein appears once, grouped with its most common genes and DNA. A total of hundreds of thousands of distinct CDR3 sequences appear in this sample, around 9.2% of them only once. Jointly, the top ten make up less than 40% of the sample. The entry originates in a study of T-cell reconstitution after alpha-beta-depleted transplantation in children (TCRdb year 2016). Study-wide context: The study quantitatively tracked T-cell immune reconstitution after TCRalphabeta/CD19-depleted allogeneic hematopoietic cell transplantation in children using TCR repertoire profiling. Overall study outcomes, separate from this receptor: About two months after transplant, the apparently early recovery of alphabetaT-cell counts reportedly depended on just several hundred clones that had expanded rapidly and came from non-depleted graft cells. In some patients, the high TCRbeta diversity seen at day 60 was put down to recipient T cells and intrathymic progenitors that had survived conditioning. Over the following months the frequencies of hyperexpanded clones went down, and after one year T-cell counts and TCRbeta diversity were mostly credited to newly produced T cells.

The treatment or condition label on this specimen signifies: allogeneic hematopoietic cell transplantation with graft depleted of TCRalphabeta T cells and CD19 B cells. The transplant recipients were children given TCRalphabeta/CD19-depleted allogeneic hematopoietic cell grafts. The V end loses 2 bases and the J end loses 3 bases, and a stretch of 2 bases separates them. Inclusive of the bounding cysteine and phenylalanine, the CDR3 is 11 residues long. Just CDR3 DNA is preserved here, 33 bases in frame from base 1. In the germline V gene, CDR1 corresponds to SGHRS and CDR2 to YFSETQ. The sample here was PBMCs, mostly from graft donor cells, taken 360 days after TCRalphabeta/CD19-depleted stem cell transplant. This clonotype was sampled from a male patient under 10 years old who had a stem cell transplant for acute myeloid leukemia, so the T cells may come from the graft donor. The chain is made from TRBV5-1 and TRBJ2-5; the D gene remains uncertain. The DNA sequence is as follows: TGCGCCAGCAGCTTCGAAGAGACCCAGTACTTC. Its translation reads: CASSFEETQYF. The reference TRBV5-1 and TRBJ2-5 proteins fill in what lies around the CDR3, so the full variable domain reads KAGVTQTPRYLIKTRGQQVTLSCSPISGHRSVSWYQQTPGQGLQFLFEYFSETQRNKGNFPGRFSGRQFSNSRSEMNVSTLELGDSALYLCASSFEETQYFGPGTRLLVL.